This entry concerns a single TCR beta chain. In germline, CDR1 is SQVTM, CDR2 ANQGSEA. The CDR3 sequence is 13 residues long. The V gene end was trimmed by 6 bases and the J gene end by 5 bases; junction bases not matched to a gene: 5. These data belong to a study of blood T cell repertoires in COVID-19. Across the study: Material from acute and convalescent COVID-19 was sourced from the United States, Italy and Spain. T cells, B-cell-depleted T cells, or PBMCs supplied cDNA or gDNA.

In the original processing: Reference gene primer amplification in the assay estimated nucleated cell counts. The protocol was immunoSEQ multiplex PCR, while the TCRdb copy is restricted to in-frame clones and leaves out a portion. V, J and clone size are those of that table, while D and trimming were read from the DNA. This sample has roughly 30,000 clones, with roughly 80% found just once. This TCR was recovered from an older woman with acute or convalescent COVID-19. Source material: peripheral blood. This chain joins TRBV29-1 and TRBJ1-4; 8 bases fit TRBD1. The CDR3 reads CSVTGGGNEKLFF. The CDR3 DNA reads TGCAGCGTCACAGGGGGAGGGAATGAAAAACTGTTTTTT.